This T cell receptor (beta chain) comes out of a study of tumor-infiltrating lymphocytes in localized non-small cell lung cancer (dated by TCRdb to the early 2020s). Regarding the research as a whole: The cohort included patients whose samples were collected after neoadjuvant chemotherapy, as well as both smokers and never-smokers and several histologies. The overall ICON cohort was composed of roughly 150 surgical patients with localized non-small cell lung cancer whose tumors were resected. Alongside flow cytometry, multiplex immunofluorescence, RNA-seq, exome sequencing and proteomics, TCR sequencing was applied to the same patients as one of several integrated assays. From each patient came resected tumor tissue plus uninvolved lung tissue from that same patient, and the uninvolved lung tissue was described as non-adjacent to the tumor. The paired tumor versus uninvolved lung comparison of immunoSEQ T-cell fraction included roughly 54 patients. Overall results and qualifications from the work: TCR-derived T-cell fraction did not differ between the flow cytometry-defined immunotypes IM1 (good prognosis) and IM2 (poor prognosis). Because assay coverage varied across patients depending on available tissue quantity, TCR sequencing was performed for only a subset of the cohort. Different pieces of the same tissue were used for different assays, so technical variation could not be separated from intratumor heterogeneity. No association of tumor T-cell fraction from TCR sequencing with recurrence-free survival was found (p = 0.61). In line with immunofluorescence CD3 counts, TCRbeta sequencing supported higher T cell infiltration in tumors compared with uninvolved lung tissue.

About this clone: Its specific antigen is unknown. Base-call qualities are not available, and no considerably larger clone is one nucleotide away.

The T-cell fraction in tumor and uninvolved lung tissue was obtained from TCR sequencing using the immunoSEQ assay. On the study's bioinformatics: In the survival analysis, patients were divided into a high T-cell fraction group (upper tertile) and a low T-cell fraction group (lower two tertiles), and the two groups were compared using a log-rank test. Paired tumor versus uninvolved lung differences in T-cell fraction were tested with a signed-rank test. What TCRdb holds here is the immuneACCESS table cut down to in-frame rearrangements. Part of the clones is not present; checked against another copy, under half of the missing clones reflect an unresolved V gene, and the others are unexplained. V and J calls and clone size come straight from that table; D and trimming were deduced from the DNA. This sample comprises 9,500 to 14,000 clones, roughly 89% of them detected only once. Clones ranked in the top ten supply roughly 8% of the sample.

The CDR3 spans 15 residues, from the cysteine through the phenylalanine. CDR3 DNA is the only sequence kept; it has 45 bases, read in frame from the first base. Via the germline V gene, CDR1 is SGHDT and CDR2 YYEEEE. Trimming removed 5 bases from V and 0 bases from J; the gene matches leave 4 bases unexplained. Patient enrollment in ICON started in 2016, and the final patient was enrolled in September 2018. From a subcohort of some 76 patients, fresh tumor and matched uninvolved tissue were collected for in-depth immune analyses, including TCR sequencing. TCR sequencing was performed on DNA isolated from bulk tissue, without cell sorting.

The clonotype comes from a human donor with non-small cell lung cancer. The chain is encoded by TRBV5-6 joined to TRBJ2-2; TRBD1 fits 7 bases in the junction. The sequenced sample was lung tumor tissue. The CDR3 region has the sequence CASSRDRANTGELFF. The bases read TGTGCCAGCAGTAGGGACAGAGCGAACACCGGGGAGCTGTTTTTT.